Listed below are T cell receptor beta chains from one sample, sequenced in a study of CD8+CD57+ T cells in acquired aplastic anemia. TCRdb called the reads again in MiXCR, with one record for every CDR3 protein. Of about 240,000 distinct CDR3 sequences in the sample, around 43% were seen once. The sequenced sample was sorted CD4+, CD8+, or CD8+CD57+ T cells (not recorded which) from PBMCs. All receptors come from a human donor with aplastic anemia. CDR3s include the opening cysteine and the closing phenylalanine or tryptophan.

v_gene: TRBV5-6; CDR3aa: CASSLGYPSGIPYEQYF
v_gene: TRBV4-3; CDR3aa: CASSQDWGMAYEQYF
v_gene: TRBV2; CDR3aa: CASSVSPWEETQYF
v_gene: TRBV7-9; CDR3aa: CASSLGEQGIMDGYTF
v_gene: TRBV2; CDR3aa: CASLFLGQFF
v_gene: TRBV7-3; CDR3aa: CASSLTGGGGYEQYF
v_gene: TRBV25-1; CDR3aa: CASSESRGPGDTQYF
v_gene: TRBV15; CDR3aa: CATSGGGTGELFF
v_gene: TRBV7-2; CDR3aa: CASSPLRAYEQYF
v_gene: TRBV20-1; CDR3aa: CSAHHDRGSSRYF
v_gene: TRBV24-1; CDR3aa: CATSDSGLAGFTDTQYF
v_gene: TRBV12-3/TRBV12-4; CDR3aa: CASSYTREYNSPLHF
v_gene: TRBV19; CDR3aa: CASSIVGGSDSYEQYF
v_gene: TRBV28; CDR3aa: CAIRPRTDYVEQYF
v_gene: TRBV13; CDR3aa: CASRYDKGTEAFF
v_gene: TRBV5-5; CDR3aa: CASSLDPGAREKLLF
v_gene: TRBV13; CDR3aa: CASSLFTANTEAFF
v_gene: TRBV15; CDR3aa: CATSRDHATGINEQFF
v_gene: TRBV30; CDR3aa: CAWSVPGALYNEQFF
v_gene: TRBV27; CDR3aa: CASRPGTDTQYF
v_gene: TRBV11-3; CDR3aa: CASSLLPGNEQFF
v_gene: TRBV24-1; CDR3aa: CATSDSADSYEQYF
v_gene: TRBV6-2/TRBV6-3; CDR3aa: CASSRFLESELFF
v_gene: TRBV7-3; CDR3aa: CASSPRQGGVTEAFF
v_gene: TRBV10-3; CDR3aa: CAITGGGNQPQHF
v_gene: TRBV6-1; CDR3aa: CASTEDRGNQPQHF
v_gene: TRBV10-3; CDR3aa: CASSEGQGEYSYEQYF
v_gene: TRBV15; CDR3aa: CATSRERNEQYF
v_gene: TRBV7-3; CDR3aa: CASSLAGPDTQYF
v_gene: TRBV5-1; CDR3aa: CASSLGGTLETQYF
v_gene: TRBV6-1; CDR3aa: CASSERSYQNQPQHF
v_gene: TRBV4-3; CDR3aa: CASSRILAGGTDTQYF
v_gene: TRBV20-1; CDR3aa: CSVRTARGAFYEQYF
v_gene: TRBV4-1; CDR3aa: CASSPTSGDSRPHEQYF
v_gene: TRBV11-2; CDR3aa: CASRRESTYEQYF
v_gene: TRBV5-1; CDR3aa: CASSDKLSPLHF
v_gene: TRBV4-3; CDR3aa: CASSQGEGASTEAFF
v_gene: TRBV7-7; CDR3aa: CASSYSDSTDTQYF
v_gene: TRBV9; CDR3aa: CASSVAVGTDSLPYEQYF
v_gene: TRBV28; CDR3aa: CVSSEGLPNYGYTF
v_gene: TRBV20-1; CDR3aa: CSAPGRLNTEAFF
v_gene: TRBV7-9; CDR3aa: CASALRVAGGIKQYF
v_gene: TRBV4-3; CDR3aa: CASSHRRGVHEQYF
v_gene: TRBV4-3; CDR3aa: CASSQGDREDYGYTF
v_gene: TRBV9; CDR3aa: CASSRGRETQYF
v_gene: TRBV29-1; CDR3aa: CSVAEQGGQPQHF
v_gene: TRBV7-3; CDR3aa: CASSHNGDVGEAFF
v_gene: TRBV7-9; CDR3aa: CASSGGQGYEQYF
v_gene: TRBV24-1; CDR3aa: CATMSRDGYTF
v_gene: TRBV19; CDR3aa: CASSQWTGETQYF
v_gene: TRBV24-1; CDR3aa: CATSAPDGIYNEQFF
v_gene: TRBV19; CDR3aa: CASSIDGPFNEQFF
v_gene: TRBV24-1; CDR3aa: CATSAGEFTEAFF
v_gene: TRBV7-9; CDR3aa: CASSLRGIGGEKLFF